This T cell receptor beta chain was found in a study of CDR3 diversity in severe acne. TCRdb itself ran the PCR reads through MiXCR, one entry per CDR3 protein. This table holds 79,000 or so distinct CDR3 sequences, less than 65% found once. This CDR3 has 15 amino acids. V lost 0 bases, J lost 1 base, and 3 bases stayed unmatched. Germline values: CDR1 DFQATT, CDR2 SNEGSKA (reference sequence). The receptor was derived from a male donor with severe acne vulgaris. Sequences were obtained from blood. V usage is TRBV20-1 and J usage is TRBJ1-1, with TRBD1 matching 9 bases. The CDR3 DNA follows: TGCAGTGCTAGAGAGGGACAGGGATGGAACACTGAAGCTTTCTTT. Encoded protein: CSAREGQGWNTEAFF.